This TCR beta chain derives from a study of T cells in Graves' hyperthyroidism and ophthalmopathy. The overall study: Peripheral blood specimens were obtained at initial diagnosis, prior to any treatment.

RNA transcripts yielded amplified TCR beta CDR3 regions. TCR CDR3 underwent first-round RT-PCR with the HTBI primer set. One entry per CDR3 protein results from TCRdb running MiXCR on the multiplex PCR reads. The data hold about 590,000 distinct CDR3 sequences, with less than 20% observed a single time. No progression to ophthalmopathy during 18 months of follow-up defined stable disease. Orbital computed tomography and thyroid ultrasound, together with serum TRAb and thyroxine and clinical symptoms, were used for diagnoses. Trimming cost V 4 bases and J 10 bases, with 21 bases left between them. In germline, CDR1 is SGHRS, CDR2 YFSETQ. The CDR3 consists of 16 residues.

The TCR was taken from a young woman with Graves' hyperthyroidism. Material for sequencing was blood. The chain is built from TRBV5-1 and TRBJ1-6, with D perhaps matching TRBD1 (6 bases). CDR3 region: CASSQTTGYQRSPLHF. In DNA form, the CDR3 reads TGCGCCAGCAGCCAAACTACAGGGTACCAGAGGTCACCCCTCCACTTT.